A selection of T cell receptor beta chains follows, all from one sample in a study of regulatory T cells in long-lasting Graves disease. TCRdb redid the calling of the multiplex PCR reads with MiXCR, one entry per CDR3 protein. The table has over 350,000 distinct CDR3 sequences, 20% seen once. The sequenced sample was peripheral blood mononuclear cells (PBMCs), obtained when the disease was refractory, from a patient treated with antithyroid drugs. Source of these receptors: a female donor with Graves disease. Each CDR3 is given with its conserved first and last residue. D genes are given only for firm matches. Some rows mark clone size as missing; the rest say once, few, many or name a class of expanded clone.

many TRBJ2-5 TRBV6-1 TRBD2 TGTGCCAGCAGTCGAGCGGGACTAAACCAAGAGACCCAGTACTTC CASSRAGLNQETQYF
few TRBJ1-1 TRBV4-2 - TGTGCCAGCAGCCGCGGACACTTGAACACTGAAGCTTTCTTT CASSRGHLNTEAFF
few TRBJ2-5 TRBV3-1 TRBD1 TGTGCCAGCAGCCAAGACACAGGGGGTGAGGAGACCCAGTACTTC CASSQDTGGEETQYF
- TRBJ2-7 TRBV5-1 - TGCGCCAGCAGCTTGGTGGACAGCGGCTCCTACGAGCAGTACTTC CASSLVDSGSYEQYF
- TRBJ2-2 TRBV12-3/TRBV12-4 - TGTGCCAGCAGTCTGCGACAGGGAGGAAACACCGGGGAGCTGTTTTTT CASSLRQGGNTGELFF
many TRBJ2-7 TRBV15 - TGTGCCACCAGCAGAGAGGCGGAGTTGCCGGGACACAACTACGAGCAGTACTTC CATSREAELPGHNYEQYF
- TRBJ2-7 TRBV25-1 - TGTGCCAGCAGTGATGGGATAAGGACATCACCCTACGAGCAGTACTTC CASSDGIRTSPYEQYF
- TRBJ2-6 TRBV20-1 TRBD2 TGCAGTGCCGAGACGGGGGGGCGGAGAATCTCTGGGGCCAACGTCCTGACTTTC CSAETGGRRISGANVLTF
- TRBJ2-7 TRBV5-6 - TGTGCCAGCAGCTTTCTAGAGGTTAACTACGAGCAGTACTTC CASSFLEVNYEQYF
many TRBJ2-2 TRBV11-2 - TGTGCCAGCAGCCATAGCGTCGGGGAGCTGTTTTTT CASSHSVGELFF
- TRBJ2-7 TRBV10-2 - TGCGCCAGCAGCTCCCCGGGGGACGAGCAGTACTTC CASSSPGDEQYF
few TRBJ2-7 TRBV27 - TGTGCCAGCAGTTTATCGTGGAATACCGCCTACGAGCAGTACTTC CASSLSWNTAYEQYF
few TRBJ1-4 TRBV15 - TGTGCCACCAGAGGAATCGAAAAACTGTTTTTT CATRGIEKLFF
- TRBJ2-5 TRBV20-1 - TGCAGTGCTACCCGACCGGGGCCGCAAGAGACCCAGTACTTC CSATRPGPQETQYF
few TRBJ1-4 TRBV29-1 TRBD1 TGCAGCGGGGGACAGGGAAGGGGGAGTGAAAAACTGTTTTTT CSGGQGRGSEKLFF
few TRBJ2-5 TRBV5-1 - TGCGCCAGCAGGAGCCGGGGGGACAGGACCGAAGAGACCCAGTACTTC CASRSRGDRTEETQYF
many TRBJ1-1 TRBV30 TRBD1 TGTGCCTGGAGTCAGGGGGCATCGGGCACTGAAGCTTTCTTT CAWSQGASGTEAFF
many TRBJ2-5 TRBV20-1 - TGCAGTGCTGAGGTGGAGACCCAGTACTTC CSAEVETQYF
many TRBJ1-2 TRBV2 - TGTGCCAGCAGCATGGACAACTTCTACGGCTACACCTTC CASSMDNFYGYTF
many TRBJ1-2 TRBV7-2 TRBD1 TGTGCCAGCAGCCAGACAGGGGGCGATGGCTACACCTTC CASSQTGGDGYTF
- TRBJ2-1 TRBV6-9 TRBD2 TGTGCCAGCAGTTGGGGGAGGGGATCCTACAATGAGCAGTTCTTC CASSWGRGSYNEQFF
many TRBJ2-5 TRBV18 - TGTGCCAGCTCACCCGTGGGGGGAGCGGAGACCCAGTACTTC CASSPVGGAETQYF
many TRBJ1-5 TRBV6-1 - TGTGCCAGCAGTGGGGCACATAGCAATCAGCCCCAGCATTTT CASSGAHSNQPQHF
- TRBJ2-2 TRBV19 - TGTGCCAGTAGTATGGGGGCCAACACCGGGGAGCTGTTTTTT CASSMGANTGELFF
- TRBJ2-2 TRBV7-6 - TGTGCCAGCAGAAAGGCAGGGAACACCGGGGAGCTGTTTTTT CASRKAGNTGELFF
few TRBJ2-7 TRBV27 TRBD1 TGTGCCAGCAGTTTATACCCGGGACAGGGAATCTCCTACGAGCAGTACTTC CASSLYPGQGISYEQYF
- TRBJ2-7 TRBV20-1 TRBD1 TGCAGTGCTAGACATGGGACAGGCGGGGACGAGCAGTACTTC CSARHGTGGDEQYF
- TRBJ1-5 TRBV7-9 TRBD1 TGTGCCAGCGAGCAGGGGGATGGCAATCAGCCCCAGCATTTT CASEQGDGNQPQHF
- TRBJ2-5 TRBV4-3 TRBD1 TGCGCCAGCAGCCAAGATCTACAGGGGGTCACAGAGACCCAGTACTTC CASSQDLQGVTETQYF